This T cell receptor (beta chain) originates from a study of cytomegalovirus exposure and HLA in healthy donors. The wider study: Unique TCRs from HLA-typed donors, around 79 million of them, were held in an early data release.

The germline gives CDR1 MDHEN, CDR2 SYDVKM. V was trimmed by 4 bases and J by 5 bases, leaving 8 bases between them. CDR3 size: 12 residues. Study-wide findings and caveats: The analysis excluded some indistinguishable V segments, including TRBV6-2 and TRBV6-3.

The PCR made use of 60 Vbeta and 13 Jbeta primers. Original handling: An analysis performed later counted about 80 million unique TCR beta chains (around 9.9 million of them shared). Repertoires were generated with immunoSEQ multiplex PCR, while TCRdb's copy carries only in-frame clones and drops some. Clone size and V and J calls were adopted from that table, with D and trimming inferred from the DNA. The sample lists around 150,000 clones, around 77% seen once, with about 4.3% in the top ten. This clone was observed a handful of times. Its antigen is unknown. The source of this sequence is a man aged 30 to 45 in good health. The source material was PBMCs. The V call is TRBV28, the J call TRBJ1-1; no clear D gene. The CDR3 loop is CASSSIVTEAFF. The DNA of the CDR3 is TGTGCCAGCAGTTCTATCGTTACTGAAGCTTTCTTT. Full variable domain (missing parts from reference TRBV28 and TRBJ1-1): DVKVTQSSRYLVKRTGEKVFLECVQDMDHENMFWYRQDPGLGLRLIYFSYDVKMKEKGDIPEGYSVSREKKERFSLILESASTNQTSMYLCASSSIVTEAFFGQGTRLTVV.